These T cell receptor beta chains were read from a single sample in a study of beta chain features in type 1 diabetes. The data were produced by immunoSEQ multiplex PCR, yet TCRdb's version contains in-frame clones alone and is incomplete. The table has hundreds of thousands of clones, approximately 9.7% seen once. The material sequenced was central memory CD4+ T cells from blood. All receptors come from a man between 25 and 39 years old with type 1 diabetes. CDR3s include the opening cysteine and the closing phenylalanine or tryptophan. A D gene is named only where the DNA matches it firmly. Some rows have no size entry. The others give once, few or many, or a class for an expanded clone.

v_call: TRBV19
d_call: TRBD1
clone_size: -
j_call: TRBJ1-2
cdr3_nt: TGTGCCAGTAGTATGTTGGGACAGAGCTTCTATGGCTACACCTTC
cdr3_aa: CASSMLGQSFYGYTF

v_call: TRBV30
d_call: -
clone_size: few
j_call: TRBJ1-1
cdr3_nt: TGTGCCTGGAGTGGACAGAGATACACTGAAGCTTTCTTT
cdr3_aa: CAWSGQRYTEAFF

v_call: TRBV4-3
d_call: TRBD1
clone_size: -
j_call: TRBJ2-7
cdr3_nt: TGCGCCAGCAGCCAATCCGGGACAGGGAGCTCCGAGCAGTACTTC
cdr3_aa: CASSQSGTGSSEQYF

v_call: TRBV7-2
d_call: -
clone_size: -
j_call: TRBJ2-3
cdr3_nt: TGTGCCAGCAGCTTAGAAGCGCTGGTCGATACGCAGTATTTT
cdr3_aa: CASSLEALVDTQYF

v_call: TRBV7-2
d_call: -
clone_size: many
j_call: TRBJ1-1
cdr3_nt: TGTGCCAGCACAAACACTGAAGCTTTCTTT
cdr3_aa: CASTNTEAFF

v_call: TRBV7-9
d_call: -
clone_size: -
j_call: TRBJ1-4
cdr3_nt: TGTGCCAGCAGCTTGGGCGCAGGGACAAATGAAAAACTGTTTTTT
cdr3_aa: CASSLGAGTNEKLFF

v_call: TRBV29-1
d_call: -
clone_size: -
j_call: TRBJ1-2
cdr3_nt: TGCAGCGTTGATCCCGCTTTGGGGTCGGGCTACACCTTC
cdr3_aa: CSVDPALGSGYTF

v_call: TRBV7-2
d_call: TRBD1
clone_size: -
j_call: TRBJ1-6
cdr3_nt: TGTGCCAGCAGCTTAGCGGGCAGGGGGGGTTCACCCCTCCACTTT
cdr3_aa: CASSLAGRGGSPLHF

v_call: TRBV18
d_call: TRBD1
clone_size: few
j_call: TRBJ1-6
cdr3_nt: TGTGCCAGCTCACTTGACAGGGGTAAATCACCCCTCCACTTT
cdr3_aa: CASSLDRGKSPLHF

v_call: TRBV4-1
d_call: -
clone_size: few
j_call: TRBJ2-3
cdr3_nt: TGCGCCAGCAGCCAAGATCAGAGTCGGGATACGCAGTATTTT
cdr3_aa: CASSQDQSRDTQYF

v_call: TRBV29-1
d_call: -
clone_size: many
j_call: TRBJ1-1
cdr3_nt: TGCAGCGTTGCTAAGGGACTGAACACTGAAGCTTTCTTT
cdr3_aa: CSVAKGLNTEAFF

v_call: TRBV6-5
d_call: TRBD1
clone_size: few
j_call: TRBJ1-1
cdr3_nt: TGTGCCAGCAGTTACACCCTACAGGGGGCGCGAACTGAAGCTTTCTTT
cdr3_aa: CASSYTLQGARTEAFF

v_call: TRBV4-3
d_call: -
clone_size: many
j_call: TRBJ2-1
cdr3_nt: TGCGCCAGCAGCAAAACAGGGTACAAGAATGAGCAGTTCTTC
cdr3_aa: CASSKTGYKNEQFF

v_call: TRBV2
d_call: -
clone_size: -
j_call: TRBJ2-5
cdr3_nt: TGTGCCAGCATCCTGGGGCCCCAAGAGACCCAGTACTTC
cdr3_aa: CASILGPQETQYF

v_call: TRBV5-4
d_call: TRBD1
clone_size: -
j_call: TRBJ2-7
cdr3_nt: TGTGCCAGCAGCTTGGGCGGACAGGGATCCTACGAGCAGTACTTC
cdr3_aa: CASSLGGQGSYEQYF

v_call: TRBV4-3
d_call: TRBD2
clone_size: -
j_call: TRBJ2-7
cdr3_nt: TGCGCCAGCAGCCAAGCGGGGCTAGCGGGCTCCCACGAGCAGTACTTC
cdr3_aa: CASSQAGLAGSHEQYF

v_call: TRBV19
d_call: -
clone_size: few
j_call: TRBJ2-2
cdr3_nt: TGTGCCAGTAGTATAACGGGACGGTCGAACACCGGGGAGCTGTTTTTT
cdr3_aa: CASSITGRSNTGELFF

v_call: TRBV23-1
d_call: -
clone_size: -
j_call: TRBJ2-7
cdr3_nt: TGCGCCAGCAGTCAATCGAGGTGCCAGGGGCGCAGGTCCTACGAGCAGTACTTC
cdr3_aa: CASSQSRCQGRRSYEQYF

v_call: TRBV13
d_call: TRBD1
clone_size: -
j_call: TRBJ2-5
cdr3_nt: TGTGCCAGCAGCTTAGGGACAGGGATGGGGCAGACCCAGTACTTC
cdr3_aa: CASSLGTGMGQTQYF

v_call: TRBV5-4
d_call: -
clone_size: -
j_call: TRBJ2-3
cdr3_nt: TGTGCCAGCAGCTTGATGAGGGAGCGGAGAACAGATACGCAGTATTTT
cdr3_aa: CASSLMRERRTDTQYF

v_call: TRBV5-6
d_call: -
clone_size: few
j_call: TRBJ2-1
cdr3_nt: TGTGCCAGCAGCTTAGCGACAGGCTCCTACAATGAGCAGTTCTTC
cdr3_aa: CASSLATGSYNEQFF

v_call: TRBV9
d_call: -
clone_size: -
j_call: TRBJ2-1
cdr3_nt: TGTGCCAGCAGCGTAGACGGAGTCAATGAGCAGTTCTTC
cdr3_aa: CASSVDGVNEQFF

v_call: TRBV9
d_call: TRBD1
clone_size: -
j_call: TRBJ1-2
cdr3_nt: TGTGCCAGCAGCGTGGAAGGGGACAGTTATGGGTATGGCTACACCTTC
cdr3_aa: CASSVEGDSYGYGYTF

v_call: TRBV5-6
d_call: TRBD1
clone_size: -
j_call: TRBJ1-5
cdr3_nt: TGTGCCAGCAGCTTGAGGACAGGGGGTGATCAGCCCCAGCATTTT
cdr3_aa: CASSLRTGGDQPQHF

v_call: TRBV6-5
d_call: -
clone_size: -
j_call: TRBJ2-5
cdr3_nt: TGTGCCAGCAGTTGGGCGACAAATCAAGAGACCCAGTACTTC
cdr3_aa: CASSWATNQETQYF

v_call: TRBV28
d_call: -
clone_size: many
j_call: TRBJ1-2
cdr3_nt: TGTGCCAGCAGTTTAACAGAAAACTATGGCTACACCTTC
cdr3_aa: CASSLTENYGYTF

v_call: TRBV10-3
d_call: TRBD2
clone_size: many
j_call: TRBJ2-5
cdr3_nt: TGTGCCATCAGTACGGGGGATGCGGGGGGTCAAGAGACCCAGTACTTC
cdr3_aa: CAISTGDAGGQETQYF

v_call: TRBV5-1
d_call: -
clone_size: -
j_call: TRBJ2-7
cdr3_nt: TGCGCCAGCAGTTCGGGGGCCCCCTCCTACGAGCAGTACTTC
cdr3_aa: CASSSGAPSYEQYF

v_call: TRBV5-1
d_call: TRBD1
clone_size: many
j_call: TRBJ1-1
cdr3_nt: TGCGCCAGCAGCACCGGGACAGGGGACCCAGTATCTGAAGCTTTCTTT
cdr3_aa: CASSTGTGDPVSEAFF

v_call: TRBV7-2
d_call: -
clone_size: many
j_call: TRBJ2-3
cdr3_nt: TGTGCCAGCAGCTTAGGACCGGGGTCGGATACGCAGTATTTT
cdr3_aa: CASSLGPGSDTQYF

v_call: TRBV15
d_call: -
clone_size: -
j_call: TRBJ1-2
cdr3_nt: TGTGCCACCAGCAGAGGAAGCCAGGGCAATGGCTACACCTTC
cdr3_aa: CATSRGSQGNGYTF

v_call: TRBV18
d_call: -
clone_size: -
j_call: TRBJ2-7
cdr3_nt: TGTGCCAGCTCTCGGGACGGAAAATACGAGCAGTACTTC
cdr3_aa: CASSRDGKYEQYF

v_call: TRBV5-6
d_call: TRBD2
clone_size: -
j_call: TRBJ2-6
cdr3_nt: TGTGCCAGCAGCTTATCCGCGGGGGCTGGGGCCAACGTCCTGACTTTC
cdr3_aa: CASSLSAGAGANVLTF

v_call: TRBV18
d_call: TRBD1
clone_size: -
j_call: TRBJ2-7
cdr3_nt: TGTGCCAGCTCACCAGCTGGACAGGTAACCTACGAGCAGTACTTC
cdr3_aa: CASSPAGQVTYEQYF

v_call: TRBV19
d_call: TRBD1
clone_size: few
j_call: TRBJ2-2
cdr3_nt: TGTGCCAGCGGGACAGGGAACACCGGGGAGCTGTTTTTT
cdr3_aa: CASGTGNTGELFF

v_call: TRBV19
d_call: -
clone_size: few
j_call: TRBJ2-7
cdr3_nt: TGTGCCAGTAGCCCGCGGGACAACTTTTACGAGCAGTACTTC
cdr3_aa: CASSPRDNFYEQYF

v_call: TRBV30
d_call: TRBD1
clone_size: -
j_call: TRBJ1-4
cdr3_nt: TGTGCCTGGAGCGATGGACAGGGAGTTAACGAAAAACTGTTTTTT
cdr3_aa: CAWSDGQGVNEKLFF

v_call: TRBV6-1
d_call: -
clone_size: -
j_call: TRBJ2-7
cdr3_nt: TGTGCCAGCGAGTCAGGGGTCTCCTACGAGCAGTACTTC
cdr3_aa: CASESGVSYEQYF

v_call: TRBV7-2
d_call: TRBD2
clone_size: few
j_call: TRBJ2-5
cdr3_nt: TGTGCCAGCAGCTTACCGACTAGCATGGTGGAGACCCAGTACTTC
cdr3_aa: CASSLPTSMVETQYF

v_call: TRBV6-1
d_call: -
clone_size: -
j_call: TRBJ2-5
cdr3_nt: TGTGCCAGCAGTGAAATGGCACAGAGGCAAGAGACCCAGTACTTC
cdr3_aa: CASSEMAQRQETQYF

v_call: TRBV7-9
d_call: -
clone_size: -
j_call: TRBJ1-2
cdr3_nt: TGTGCCAGCAGCGCTCACAGTCTTGGCTACACCTTC
cdr3_aa: CASSAHSLGYTF

v_call: TRBV19
d_call: TRBD1
clone_size: -
j_call: TRBJ2-7
cdr3_nt: TGTGCCAGTAGTATCATGGGACAGAAAGCCTACGAGCAGTACTTC
cdr3_aa: CASSIMGQKAYEQYF

v_call: TRBV2
d_call: -
clone_size: few
j_call: TRBJ1-1
cdr3_nt: TGTGCCAGCAGCCCCGGGACAGAAGCTTTCTTT
cdr3_aa: CASSPGTEAFF

v_call: TRBV4-3
d_call: TRBD2
clone_size: -
j_call: TRBJ2-3
cdr3_nt: TGCGCCAGCAGCCAAGCGACTAGCGGGGGGGCTAGCACAGATACGCAGTATTTT
cdr3_aa: CASSQATSGGASTDTQYF

v_call: TRBV18
d_call: -
clone_size: few
j_call: TRBJ2-6
cdr3_nt: TGTGCCAGCTCATCAACTGGGATAAGGGCCAACGTCCTGACTTTC
cdr3_aa: CASSSTGIRANVLTF